The sequence of this T cell receptor beta chain was determined in a study of T cells in Graves' hyperthyroidism and ophthalmopathy (dated by TCRdb to about 2019). About the investigation overall: Peripheral blood was sampled at the time of initial diagnosis, prior to any treatment. A discovery cohort of approximately 100 patients, approximately 45 with Graves' ophthalmopathy and approximately 60 with stable Graves' hyperthyroidism, was used to find distinguishing TCR V-J signatures. Prospective prediction of ophthalmopathy was tested in an independent validation cohort consisting of under 20 hyperthyroidism patients and more than 15 patients who later progressed to ophthalmopathy. For training and testing, the 80 to 100 patients in the discovery cohort were randomly divided in a 7:3 ratio. Thyroid tissue and blood T-cell repertoires from about six Graves' hyperthyroidism patients were also compared in the study. Once sampling was done, hyperthyroidism patients were given methimazole at a starting dose of 30 mg daily, whereas ophthalmopathy patients were given high-dose intravenous methylprednisolone. According to the paper, TCR Vbeta CDR3 sequencing was carried out on over 130 peripheral blood samples, which came from 40 to 45 ophthalmopathy, under 85 hyperthyroidism and some 17 progressor patients.

Comment on this clonotype: It lacks a known antigen. Per-nucleotide qualities are absent, and no much larger clonotype sits a single base away.

The TCR beta CDR3 regions were amplified from the RNA transcripts. For the first round of RT-PCR on the TCR CDR3, the HTBI primer set was used together with the Qiagen OneStep RT-PCR kit. The libraries were constructed in a second round of multiplex PCR and then size-selected and purified. Sequencing of the libraries was done on an Illumina HiSeq2000 using paired-end 100 bp reads. The study's own analysis went as follows. SOAPnuke was used to process the raw data, with reads discarded if the reads contained adapters or uncalled bases, had a mean Phred below 15, or lacked an exact constant-primer or identifier match. High-quality paired reads were merged with COPE v1.2.5, and unique nucleotide sequences were defined as clonotypes. Clonotypes were aligned to IMGT TRBV, TRBD and TRBJ reference segments using MiTCR v1.1. The analysis included only V-J combinations with a frequency above 0.0001, which together covered 98% to 99.2% of the repertoires. A TCS score was defined as the ratio of F50 (clonal expansion) to E x V (chaos), with BLOSUM62-based TCRdist applied between CDR3 peptides within each V-J. Welch's t-statistics and random forest reduced around 550 V-J features to 13, which were used in a naive Bayes classifier (R e1071). TCRdb reanalyzed the raw reads on its own, using fastp at Q25 for trimming and MiXCR for clone calling, and kept in-frame beta chains. Duplicate CDR3 protein sequences are folded into a single record with the most common DNA and genes. In this record, the V and J calls reflect TCRdb's handling and not the investigators' own analysis. The sample table holds some 600,000 distinct CDR3 sequences, of which about 15% were seen once. Of the sample, under 7% falls within the top ten clones.

Hyperthyroidism patients were newly diagnosed, with disease duration under 2 months, and aged 18 to 65 years. Patients with uncontrolled infections, other autoimmune diseases, pregnancy or lactation were excluded. Diagnoses relied on clinical symptoms, serum thyroxine and TRAb, thyroid ultrasound and orbital computed tomography. Blood from progressor patients was drawn when they were first diagnosed with hyperthyroidism, before any ophthalmopathy symptoms appeared. Ficoll-Paque density gradient centrifugation was used to isolate PBMCs from around 10 ml of fresh peripheral blood. Progressor patients were first diagnosed with Graves' hyperthyroidism and then developed ophthalmopathy during follow-up. Total RNA was extracted using Trizol reagent, and RNA quality was assessed on an Agilent 2100 Bioanalyzer. Here is what the overall study found, with its caveats: Most expanded thyroid clonotypes (frequency above 0.001) were also detected in blood, suggesting blood repertoires may reflect thyroid immune responses. In cross-validation, a model built on a 13 V-J signature told ophthalmopathy apart from stable hyperthyroidism with 87.88% sensitivity and approximately 84% specificity, and in testing the same model reached 80%/75%. No statistical method was used to set the sample size in advance, and investigators knew the group allocation. In validation, progression to ophthalmopathy was predicted by the model with 55% to 71% sensitivity and just over 72% specificity, a median of approximately 6.5 months before onset.

Germline trimming: 1 base from V, 5 bases from J; junction bases outside gene matches: 4. Measured from the cysteine to the phenylalanine, the CDR3 is 15 residues long. CDR3 DNA only is kept here, 45 bases in frame from base 1. The germline V gene sets CDR1 to MNHNS and CDR2 to SASEGT. The clonotype comes from a woman aged 25-40 years with Graves' hyperthyroidism that later progressed to Graves' ophthalmopathy. The chain is assembled from TRBV6-1 and TRBJ2-7; TRBD2 matches 11 bases in the middle. The source material was blood. The sequenced DNA is TGTGCCAGCAGTGAAGGGGGTAGCGGGAGGGACGAGCAGTACTTC. The encoded protein is CASSEGGSGRDEQYF.